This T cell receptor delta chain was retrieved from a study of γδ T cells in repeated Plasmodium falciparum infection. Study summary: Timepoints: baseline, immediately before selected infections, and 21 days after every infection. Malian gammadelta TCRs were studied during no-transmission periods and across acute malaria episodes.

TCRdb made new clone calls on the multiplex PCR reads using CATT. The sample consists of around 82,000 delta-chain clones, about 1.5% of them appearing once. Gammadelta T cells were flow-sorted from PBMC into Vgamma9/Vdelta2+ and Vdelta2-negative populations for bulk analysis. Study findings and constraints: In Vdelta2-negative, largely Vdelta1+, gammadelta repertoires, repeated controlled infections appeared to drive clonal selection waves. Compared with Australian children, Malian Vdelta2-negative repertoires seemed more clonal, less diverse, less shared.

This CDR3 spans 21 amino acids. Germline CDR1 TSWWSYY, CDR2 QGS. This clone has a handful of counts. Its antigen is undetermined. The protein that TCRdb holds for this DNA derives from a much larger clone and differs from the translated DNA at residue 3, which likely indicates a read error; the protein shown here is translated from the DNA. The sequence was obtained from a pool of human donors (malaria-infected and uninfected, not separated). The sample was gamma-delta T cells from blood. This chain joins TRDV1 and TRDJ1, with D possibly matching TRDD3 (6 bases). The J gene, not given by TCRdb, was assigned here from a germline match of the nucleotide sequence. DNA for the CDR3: TGTGCTCATGGGGAACTGGGCCTCCTCCTTCTTACGGGGAGGTACACCGATAAACTCATCTTT. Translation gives CAHGELGLLLLTGRYTDKLIF.